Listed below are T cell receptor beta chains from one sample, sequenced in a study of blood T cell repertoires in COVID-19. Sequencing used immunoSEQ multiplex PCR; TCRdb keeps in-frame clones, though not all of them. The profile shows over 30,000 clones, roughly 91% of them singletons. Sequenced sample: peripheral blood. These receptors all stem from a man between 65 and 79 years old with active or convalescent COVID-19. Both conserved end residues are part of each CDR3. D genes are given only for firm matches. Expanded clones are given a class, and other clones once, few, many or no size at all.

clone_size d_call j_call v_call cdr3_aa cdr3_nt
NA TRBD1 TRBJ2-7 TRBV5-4 CASSWGQYEQYF TGTGCCAGCAGCTGGGGACAGTACGAGCAGTACTTC
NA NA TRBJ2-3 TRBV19 CASSIDQARVDTQYF TGTGCCAGTAGTATAGATCAGGCGCGGGTAGATACGCAGTATTTT
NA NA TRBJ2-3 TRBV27 CASSRGTARTDTQYF TGTGCCAGCAGCCGCGGGACAGCTCGCACAGATACGCAGTATTTT
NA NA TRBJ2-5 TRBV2 CASRSGGETQYF TGTGCCAGTCGTAGCGGAGGGGAGACCCAGTACTTC
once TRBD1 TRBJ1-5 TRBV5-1 CASSLTGTGGNQPQHF TGCGCCAGCAGCCTAACCGGGACAGGGGGCAACCAGCCCCAGCATTTT
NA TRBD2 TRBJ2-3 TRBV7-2 CASSPGRASGNQYF TGTGCCAGCAGCCCCGGTCGGGCTAGCGGGAACCAGTATTTT
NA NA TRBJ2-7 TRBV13 CASSLFMSYEQYF TGTGCCAGCAGCTTGTTTATGTCCTACGAGCAGTACTTC
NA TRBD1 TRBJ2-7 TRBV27 CASSFSGTGSYEQYF TGTGCCAGCAGTTTTTCTGGGACAGGAAGCTACGAGCAGTACTTC
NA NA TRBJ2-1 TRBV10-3 CAIKNPTGPYNEQFF TGTGCCATCAAGAACCCGACAGGCCCCTACAATGAGCAGTTCTTC
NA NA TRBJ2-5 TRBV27 CASSPRKGSGQETQYF TGTGCCAGCAGTCCCCGGAAGGGCTCGGGACAAGAGACCCAGTACTTC
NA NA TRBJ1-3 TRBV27 CASSPGRSPGNTIYF TGTGCCAGCAGTCCCGGCCGGAGCCCTGGAAACACCATATATTTT
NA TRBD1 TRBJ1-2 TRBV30 CAWGFGTGDTLYGYTF TGTGCCTGGGGATTCGGGACAGGCGACACCCTCTATGGCTACACCTTC
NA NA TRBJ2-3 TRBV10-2 CASSVLGTSSTDTQYF TGCGCCAGCAGTGTGCTCGGGACTTCTAGCACAGATACGCAGTATTTT
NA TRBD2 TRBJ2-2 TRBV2 CASREGTVNTGELFF TGTGCCAGTAGGGAGGGGACGGTGAACACCGGGGAGCTGTTTTTT
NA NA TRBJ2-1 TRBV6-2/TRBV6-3 CASSYSRGNEQFF TGTGCCAGCAGTTACTCGAGGGGGAATGAGCAGTTCTTC
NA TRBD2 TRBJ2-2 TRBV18 CASRYTSAGELFF TGTGCCAGCCGATATACTAGCGCCGGGGAGCTGTTTTTT
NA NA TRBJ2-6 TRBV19 CASSGRLGGSGANVLTF TGTGCCAGTAGTGGCAGGTTGGGTGGATCTGGGGCCAACGTCCTGACTTTC
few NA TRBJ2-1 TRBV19 CASSIKGGYNEQFF TGTGCCAGTAGTATTAAGGGAGGCTACAATGAGCAGTTCTTC
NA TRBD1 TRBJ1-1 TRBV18 CASSRNTGGGGTEAFF TGTGCCAGCTCACGAAATACAGGGGGCGGTGGCACTGAAGCTTTCTTT
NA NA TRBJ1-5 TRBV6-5 CASTIQGRVNQPQHF TGTGCCAGCACCATCCAGGGTAGAGTCAATCAGCCCCAGCATTTT
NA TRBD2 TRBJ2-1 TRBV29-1 CSVGGVPYNEQFF TGCAGCGTCGGGGGGGTCCCCTACAATGAGCAGTTCTTC
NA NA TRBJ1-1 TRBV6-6 CASSSREGAEAFF TGTGCCAGCAGTTCCCGGGAGGGCGCTGAAGCTTTCTTT
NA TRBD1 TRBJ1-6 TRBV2 CASSPLDRGYSPLHF TGTGCCAGCAGCCCCCTGGACAGGGGTTATTCACCCCTCCACTTT
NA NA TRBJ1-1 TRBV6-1 CASSDQQHTEAFF TGTGCCAGCAGTGATCAACAGCACACTGAAGCTTTCTTT
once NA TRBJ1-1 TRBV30 CAWNLRGGGAFF TGTGCCTGGAACCTCAGGGGAGGGGGAGCTTTCTTT
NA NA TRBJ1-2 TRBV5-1 CASSPDTITYGYTF TGCGCCAGCAGCCCGGACACGATAACCTATGGCTACACCTTC
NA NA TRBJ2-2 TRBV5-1 CASSPGGITGELFF TGCGCCAGCAGCCCAGGGGGGATCACCGGGGAGCTGTTTTTT
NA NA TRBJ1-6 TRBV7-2 CASSSFGLTMRPLHF TGTGCCAGCAGCTCTTTCGGACTGACGATGCGTCCCCTCCACTTT
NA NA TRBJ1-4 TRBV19 CASSIGQPWEKLFF TGTGCCAGTAGTATCGGACAGCCCTGGGAAAAACTGTTTTTT
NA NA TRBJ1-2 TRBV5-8 CASSLAGGTYGYTF TGTGCCAGCAGCTTGGCCGGGGGTACCTATGGCTACACCTTC
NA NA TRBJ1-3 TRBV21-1 CASSSSTRNDRPPGNTIYF TGTGCCAGCAGCTCTTCGACACGAAACGACAGGCCTCCTGGAAACACCATATATTTT
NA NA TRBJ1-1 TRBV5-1 CASSAGQMNTEAFF TGCGCCAGCAGCGCCGGACAGATGAACACTGAAGCTTTCTTT
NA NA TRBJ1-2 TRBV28 CASKDRFDYGYTF TGTGCCAGCAAAGACAGGTTTGACTATGGCTACACCTTC
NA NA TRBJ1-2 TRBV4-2 CASSQITQRSYGYTF TGTGCCAGCAGCCAAATAACCCAAAGGAGCTATGGCTACACCTTC
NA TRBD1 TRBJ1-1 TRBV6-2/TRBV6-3 CASSLRTGMNTEAFF TGTGCCAGCAGTCTCAGGACAGGCATGAACACTGAAGCTTTCTTT
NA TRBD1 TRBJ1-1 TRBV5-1 CASSPGTGSMNTEAFF TGCGCCAGCAGCCCTGGGACAGGGAGTATGAACACTGAAGCTTTCTTT
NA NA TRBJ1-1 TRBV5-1 CASSLDNRDFAEAFF TGCGCCAGCAGCTTGGATAACAGGGATTTCGCTGAAGCTTTCTTT
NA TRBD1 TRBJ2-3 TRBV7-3 CASSLGQGAADTQYF TGTGCCAGCAGCTTAGGACAGGGGGCCGCAGATACGCAGTATTTT
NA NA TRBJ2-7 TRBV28 CASSFFHEQYF TGTGCCAGCAGTTTCTTTCACGAGCAGTACTTC
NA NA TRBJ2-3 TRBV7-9 CASSTRQHTDTQYF TGTGCCAGCAGCACCAGACAGCACACAGATACGCAGTATTTT
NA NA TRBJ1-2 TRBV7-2 CASSSRTGSNYGYTF TGTGCCAGCAGCTCCCGGACGGGATCTAACTATGGCTACACCTTC